This entry concerns a single T cell receptor (beta chain). Antigen specificity is unknown. The CDR3 is 16 amino acids. J gave up 8 bases and V 2 bases, and 9 bases lay outside the gene matches. Germline V gives CDR1 MGHRA, CDR2 YSYEKL. These data are taken from a study of shared clonotypes between healthy human individuals. Study results and caveats: A handful of donors had 5% to 6.5% of their naive CD4 clonotypes in common.

Data came from immunoSEQ multiplex PCR; TCRdb stores just in-frame clones and leaves some out. The repertoire has 2 million or so clones, around 95% of them found once; the top ten carry 0.13%. The genes are TRBV4-1 and TRBJ2-7; 13 nucleotides line up with TRBD2. The TCR originated in a man younger than 35 in good health. Sequencing was carried out using naive CD4+ T cells sorted from blood. As to subset: CD45RA+ positively selected. The CDR3, as DNA: TGCGCCAGCAGCCAACTAGGAGGGGGGACTAGCGGGAAGCAGTACTTC. Encoded protein: CASSQLGGGTSGKQYF.